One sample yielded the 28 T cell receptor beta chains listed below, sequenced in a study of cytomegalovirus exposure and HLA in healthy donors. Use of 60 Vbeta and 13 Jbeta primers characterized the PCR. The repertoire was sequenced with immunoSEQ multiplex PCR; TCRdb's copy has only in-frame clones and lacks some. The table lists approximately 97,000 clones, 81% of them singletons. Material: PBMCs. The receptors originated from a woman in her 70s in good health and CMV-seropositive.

The CDR3 bases are TGTGCCAGCTCACCCGGGACTAGCGGAGGGGAGCTGTTTTTT. Translation gives CASSPGTSGGELFF. The chain joins TRBV18 to TRBJ2-2; 11 nucleotides agree with TRBD2. CDR3 length: 14 amino acids. CDR1 is KGHSH, CDR2 LQKENI, per germline. V was clipped by 3 bases and J by 8 bases; unmatched bases: 2.

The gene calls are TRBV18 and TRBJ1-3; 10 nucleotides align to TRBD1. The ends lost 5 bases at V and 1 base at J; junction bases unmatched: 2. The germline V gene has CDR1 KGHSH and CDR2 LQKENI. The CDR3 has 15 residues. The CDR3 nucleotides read TGTGCCAGCTCAGCGGGACAGGGGTCTGGAAACACCATATATTTT. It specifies CASSAGQGSGNTIYF.

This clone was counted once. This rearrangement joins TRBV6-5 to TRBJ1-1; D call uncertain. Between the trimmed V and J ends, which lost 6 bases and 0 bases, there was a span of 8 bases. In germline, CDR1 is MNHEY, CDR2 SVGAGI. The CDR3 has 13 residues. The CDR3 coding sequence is TGTGCCAGCAGGCTCCAGTTGAACACTGAAGCTTTCTTT. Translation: CASRLQLNTEAFF.

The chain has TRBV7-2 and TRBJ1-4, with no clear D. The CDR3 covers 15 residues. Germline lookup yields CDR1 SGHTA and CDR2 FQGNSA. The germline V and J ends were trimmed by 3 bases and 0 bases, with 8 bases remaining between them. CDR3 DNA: TGTGCCAGCAGCTTTCCAGGTGCAACTAATGAAAAACTGTTTTTT. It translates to CASSFPGATNEKLFF.

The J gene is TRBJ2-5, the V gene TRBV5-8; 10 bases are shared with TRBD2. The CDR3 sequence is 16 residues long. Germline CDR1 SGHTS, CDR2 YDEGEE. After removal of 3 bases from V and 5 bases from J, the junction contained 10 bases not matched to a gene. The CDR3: CASSSGLAGELETQYF. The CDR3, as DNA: TGTGCCAGCAGCTCTGGGCTAGCGGGAGAATTGGAGACCCAGTACTTC.

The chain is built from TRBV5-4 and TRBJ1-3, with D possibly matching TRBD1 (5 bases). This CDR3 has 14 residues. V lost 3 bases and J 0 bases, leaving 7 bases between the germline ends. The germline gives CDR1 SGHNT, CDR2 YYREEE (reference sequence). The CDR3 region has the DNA TGTGCCAGCAGCTGGGGCGGCTCTGGAAACACCATATATTTT. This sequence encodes CASSWGGSGNTIYF.

CDR3 nucleotides: TGTGCCATCAGTGACCGGACTAGCGCAGACTACGAGCAGTACTTC. Translation: CAISDRTSADYEQYF. The chain has TRBV10-3 and TRBJ2-7, with 9 positions matching TRBD2. The CDR3 consists of 15 residues. Germline CDR1 ENHRY, CDR2 SYGVKD. J lost 3 bases, V lost 3 bases, and 6 bases had no gene match.

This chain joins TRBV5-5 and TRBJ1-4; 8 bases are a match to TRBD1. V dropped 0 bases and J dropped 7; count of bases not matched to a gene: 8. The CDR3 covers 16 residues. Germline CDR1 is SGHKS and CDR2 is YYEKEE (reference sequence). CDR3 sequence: CASSLAGTGRSEKLFF. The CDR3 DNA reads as TGTGCCAGCAGCTTGGCCGGGACAGGACGGTCTGAAAAACTGTTTTTT.

In DNA, the CDR3 is TGTGCCAGCAGCCCCGTCGGAGGGCAAGAGACCCAGTACTTC. Encoded protein: CASSPVGGQETQYF. The chain links TRBV7-3 to TRBJ2-5, with a possible D match to TRBD2 (6 bases). Trimming removed 5 bases at V and 2 bases at J, with 12 bases between. The germline V gene has CDR1 SGHTA and CDR2 FQGTGA. The CDR3 totals 14 residues.

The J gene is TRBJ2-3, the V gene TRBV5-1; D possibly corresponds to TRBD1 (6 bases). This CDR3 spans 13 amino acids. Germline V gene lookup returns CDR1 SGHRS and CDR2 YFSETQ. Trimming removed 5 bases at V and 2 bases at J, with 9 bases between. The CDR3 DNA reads TGCGCCAGCAGTACAGGGCCCACAGATACGCAGTATTTT. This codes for CASSTGPTDTQYF.

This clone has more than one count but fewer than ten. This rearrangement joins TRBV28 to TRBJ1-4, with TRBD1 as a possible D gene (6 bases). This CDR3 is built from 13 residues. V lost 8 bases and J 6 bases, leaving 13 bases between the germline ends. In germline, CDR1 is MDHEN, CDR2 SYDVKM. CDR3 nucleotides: TGTGCCAGCGGGGGCAGGGTCTATGAAAAACTGTTTTTT. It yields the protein CASGGRVYEKLFF.

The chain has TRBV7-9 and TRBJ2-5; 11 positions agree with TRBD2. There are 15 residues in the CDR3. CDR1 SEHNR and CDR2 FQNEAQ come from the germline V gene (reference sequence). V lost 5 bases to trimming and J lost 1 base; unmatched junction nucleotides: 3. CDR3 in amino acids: CASSTLAGVQETQYF. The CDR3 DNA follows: TGTGCCAGCAGCACACTAGCGGGAGTCCAAGAGACCCAGTACTTC. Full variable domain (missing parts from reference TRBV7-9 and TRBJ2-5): DTGVSQNPRHKITKRGQNVTFRCDPISEHNRLYWYRQTLGQGPEFLTYFQNEAQLEKSRLLSDRFSAERPKGSFSTLEIQRTEQGDSAMYLCASSTLAGVQETQYFGPGTRLLVL.

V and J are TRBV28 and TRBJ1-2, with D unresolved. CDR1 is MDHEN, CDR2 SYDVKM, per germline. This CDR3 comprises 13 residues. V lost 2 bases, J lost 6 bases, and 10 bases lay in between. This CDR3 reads CASSLNGFDGYTF. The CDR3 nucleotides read TGTGCCAGCAGTTTAAACGGTTTCGATGGCTACACCTTC.

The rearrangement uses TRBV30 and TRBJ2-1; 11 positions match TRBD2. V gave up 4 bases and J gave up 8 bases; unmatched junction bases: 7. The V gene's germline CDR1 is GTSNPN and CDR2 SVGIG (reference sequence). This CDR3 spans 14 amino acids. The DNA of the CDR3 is TGTGCCTGGATCACTAGCGGGAGAGGAGATGAGCAGTTCTTC. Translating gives CAWITSGRGDEQFF.

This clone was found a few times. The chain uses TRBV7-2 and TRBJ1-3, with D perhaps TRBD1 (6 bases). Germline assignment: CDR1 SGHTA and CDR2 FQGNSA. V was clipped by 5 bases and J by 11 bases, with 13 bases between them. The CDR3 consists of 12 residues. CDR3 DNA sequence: TGTGCCAGCAGCCTCAACAGGGACGCCATATATTTT. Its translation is CASSLNRDAIYF.

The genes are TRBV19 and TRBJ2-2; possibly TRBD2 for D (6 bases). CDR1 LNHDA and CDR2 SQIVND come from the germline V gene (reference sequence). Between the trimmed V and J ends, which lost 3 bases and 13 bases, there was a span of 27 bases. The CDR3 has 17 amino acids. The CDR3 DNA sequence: TGTGCCAGTAGTATCCGTCGGGTAGCGGTGCCCGCGGAGGGGCTGTTTTTT. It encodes CASSIRRVAVPAEGLFF.

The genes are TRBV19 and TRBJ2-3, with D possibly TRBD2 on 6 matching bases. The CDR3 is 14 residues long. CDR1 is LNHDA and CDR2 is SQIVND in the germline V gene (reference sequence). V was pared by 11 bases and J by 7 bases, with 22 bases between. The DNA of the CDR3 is TGTGCCTCTAGGAGCGGGTTCTCGATAAATACGCAGTATTTT. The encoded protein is CASRSGFSINTQYF.

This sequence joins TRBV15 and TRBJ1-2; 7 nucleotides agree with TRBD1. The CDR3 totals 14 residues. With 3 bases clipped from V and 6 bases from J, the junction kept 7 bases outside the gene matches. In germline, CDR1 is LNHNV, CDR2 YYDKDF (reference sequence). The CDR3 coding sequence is TGTGCCACCAGCAGGATCCGGGACAGTAATGGCTACACCTTC. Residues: CATSRIRDSNGYTF.

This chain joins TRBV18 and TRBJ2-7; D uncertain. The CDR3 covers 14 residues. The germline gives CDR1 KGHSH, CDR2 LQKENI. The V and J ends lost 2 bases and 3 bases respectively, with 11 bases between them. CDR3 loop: CASSPERNNYEQYF. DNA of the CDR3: TGTGCCAGCTCACCAGAGCGTAACAACTACGAGCAGTACTTC.

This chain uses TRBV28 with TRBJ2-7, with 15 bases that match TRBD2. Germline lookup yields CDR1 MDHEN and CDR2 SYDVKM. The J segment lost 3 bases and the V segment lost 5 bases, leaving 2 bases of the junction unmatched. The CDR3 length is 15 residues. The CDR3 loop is CASSPGLAGGYEQYF. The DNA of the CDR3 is TGTGCCAGCAGTCCGGGACTAGCGGGAGGCTACGAGCAGTACTTC.

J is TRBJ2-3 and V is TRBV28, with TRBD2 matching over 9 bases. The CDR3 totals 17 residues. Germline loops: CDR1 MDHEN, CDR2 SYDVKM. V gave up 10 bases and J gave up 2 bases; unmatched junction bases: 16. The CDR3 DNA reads TGTGCCACCTATGACCAGCTGGGCGGGAGGGTCACAGATACGCAGTATTTT. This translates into CATYDQLGGRVTDTQYF.

In DNA, the CDR3 is TGTGCCAGCAGCTTAAATATGAACACCGGGGAGCTGTTTTTT. Amino acid sequence: CASSLNMNTGELFF. V usage is TRBV7-2 and J usage is TRBJ2-2; D not resolved. CDR3 length equals 14 residues. The germline V gene has CDR1 SGHTA and CDR2 FQGNSA. Deletions cut 2 bases from V and 1 base from J, with 5 bases between.

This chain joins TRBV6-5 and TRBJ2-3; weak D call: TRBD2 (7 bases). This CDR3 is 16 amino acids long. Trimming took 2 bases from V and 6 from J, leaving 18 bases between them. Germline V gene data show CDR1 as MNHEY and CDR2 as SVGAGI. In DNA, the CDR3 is TGTGCCAGCAGTTACAGTGCGGGGGCGAGCCGGGATACGCAGTATTTT. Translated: CASSYSAGASRDTQYF.

CDR3: CACSGSRAYLNNEQFF. In nucleotides, the CDR3 is TGTGCTTGTAGTGGCTCGCGGGCCTACCTTAACAATGAGCAGTTCTTC. This sequence joins TRBV19 and TRBJ2-1; tentative D call: TRBD2 (5 bases). Germline values: CDR1 LNHDA, CDR2 SQIVND (reference sequence). The CDR3 extends over 16 amino acids.

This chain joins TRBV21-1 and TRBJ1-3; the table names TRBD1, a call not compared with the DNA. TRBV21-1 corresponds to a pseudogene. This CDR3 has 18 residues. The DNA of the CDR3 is TGTGCCAGCAGCAAAGAGGGACAGGGGGCTCTAAAAGGAAACACCATATATTTT. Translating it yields CASSKEGQGALKGNTIYF.

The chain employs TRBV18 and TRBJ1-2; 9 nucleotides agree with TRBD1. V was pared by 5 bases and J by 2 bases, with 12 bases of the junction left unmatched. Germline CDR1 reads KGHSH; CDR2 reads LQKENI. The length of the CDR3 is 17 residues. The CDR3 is CASSSGQGSGPNYGYTF. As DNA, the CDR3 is TGTGCCAGCTCATCAGGACAGGGGAGTGGTCCAAACTATGGCTACACCTTC.

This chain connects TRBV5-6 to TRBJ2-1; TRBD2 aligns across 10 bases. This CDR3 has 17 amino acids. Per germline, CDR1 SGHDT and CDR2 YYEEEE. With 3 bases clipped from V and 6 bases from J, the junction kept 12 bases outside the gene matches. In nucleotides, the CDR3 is TGTGCCAGCAGCTCCTCCTATAAGCGGGAGGGCCGCAATGAGCAGTTCTTC. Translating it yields CASSSSYKREGRNEQFF.

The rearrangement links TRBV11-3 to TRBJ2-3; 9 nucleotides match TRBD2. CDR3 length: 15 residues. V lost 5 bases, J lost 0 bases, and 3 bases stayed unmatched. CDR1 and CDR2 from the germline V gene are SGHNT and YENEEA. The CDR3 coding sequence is TGTGCCAGCAGCGCCGGACTAGCGAGCACAGATACGCAGTATTTT. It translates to CASSAGLASTDTQYF.